The 14 T cell receptor beta chains presented below share a single source sample, sequenced in a study of vaccination effects on CD4 cells after COVID-19. Clones were sequenced by immunoSEQ multiplex PCR, and TCRdb holds only the in-frame ones, with some missing. The sample includes 14,000 or so clones, 72% of them seen just once. The antigens these receptors bind are not known. Expansion of antigen-specific CD4+ T cells with viral peptide pools was carried out by the ViraFEST assay before sequencing. Scientists isolated CD4+ T cells after a roughly nine-day culture period ended. Each participant was administered two doses of either the BNT162b2 or the mRNA-1273 vaccine. The sample here was CD4+ T cells from PBMCs cultured with SARS-CoV-2 spike peptides, taken after COVID-19 vaccination. All receptors derive from a human donor who received a COVID-19 vaccine.

The CDR3 sequence: CASSSKRGGRATDTQYF. The DNA for the CDR3 is TGCGCCAGCAGCTCTAAAAGGGGCGGGAGGGCCACAGATACGCAGTATTTT. The chain uses TRBV5-1 and TRBJ2-3; 9 bases match TRBD2. V dropped 3 bases and J dropped 2; count of bases not matched to a gene: 10. Per germline, CDR1 SGHRS and CDR2 YFSETQ. The CDR3 has 17 amino acids.

The chain employs TRBV9 and TRBJ2-1, with 8 bases fitting TRBD2. Germline V gene data show CDR1 as SGDLS and CDR2 as YYNGEE. V dropped 0 bases and J dropped 8; count of bases not matched to a gene: 4. This CDR3 is built from 14 residues. In DNA, the CDR3 is TGTGCCAGCAGCGTAGAAGCGGGAGTTGATGAGCAGTTCTTC. The encoded protein is CASSVEAGVDEQFF.

As DNA, the CDR3 is TGTGCCAGCAGTGAATCAGAGACCCAGTACTTC. This codes for CASSESETQYF. The chain combines TRBV2 with TRBJ2-5; unclear D gene. The CDR3 has 11 residues. The germline V gene encodes CDR1 SNHLY and CDR2 FYNNEI. V lost 2 bases to trimming and J lost 4 bases, with 2 bases between them. The full variable domain, rest sourced from reference TRBV2 and TRBJ2-5, is EPEVTQTPSHQVTQMGQEVILRCVPISNHLYFYWYRQILGQKVEFLVSFYNNEISEKSEIFDDQFSVERPDGSNFTLKIRSTKLEDSAMYFCASSESETQYFGPGTRLLVL.

This clone has just one count. This chain uses TRBV19 with TRBJ2-2; D remains ambiguous. CDR3 size: 15 residues. Per the germline V gene, CDR1 is LNHDA and CDR2 is SQIVND (reference sequence). V dropped 1 base and J dropped 2 bases, with 8 bases sitting between them. The chain's CDR3 is CASSIVNRNTGELFF. The CDR3 DNA is TGTGCCAGTAGTATAGTTAACAGAAACACCGGGGAGCTGTTTTTT.

This chain links TRBV2 with TRBJ2-7; TRBD1 is a possible D gene (7 bases). The CDR3 has 13 residues. Per the germline V gene, CDR1 is SNHLY and CDR2 is FYNNEI. Trimming removed 9 bases from V and 7 bases from J, with 19 bases in between. Here the CDR3 reads CASIQGGGGEQYF. In nucleotides, the CDR3 is TGTGCCAGTATCCAGGGGGGAGGCGGGGAGCAGTACTTC. Drawing the rest from reference TRBV2 and TRBJ2-7, the complete variable domain is EPEVTQTPSHQVTQMGQEVILRCVPISNHLYFYWYRQILGQKVEFLVSFYNNEISEKSEIFDDQFSVERPDGSNFTLKIRSTKLEDSAMYFCASIQGGGGEQYFGPGTRLTVT.

V is TRBV4-1 and J is TRBJ1-2; 7 bases line up with TRBD1. This CDR3 is built from 17 residues. Germline CDR1 and CDR2: MGHRA and YSYEKL. The trim removed 3 bases at V and 3 bases at J, leaving 13 bases unmatched. The CDR3 bases are TGCGCCAGCAGCCACCCAACCCCGGGACAGAATTACTATGGCTACACCTTC. Protein: CASSHPTPGQNYYGYTF.

This clone was observed a handful of times. The rearrangement links TRBV19 to TRBJ1-5; 11 bases map to TRBD1. Germline CDR1 is LNHDA and CDR2 is SQIVND (reference sequence). With 0 bases clipped from V and 6 bases from J, the junction kept 1 base outside the gene matches. The CDR3 contains 15 residues. This CDR3 is CASSIEGTGGQPQHF. CDR3 DNA: TGTGCCAGTAGTATAGAAGGGACAGGGGGTCAGCCCCAGCATTTT. The full variable domain, its missing parts supplied by reference TRBV19 and TRBJ1-5, is DGGITQSPKYLFRKEGQNVTLSCEQNLNHDAMYWYRQDPGQGLRLIYYSQIVNDFQKGDIAEGYSVSREKKESFPLTVTSAQKNPTAFYLCASSIEGTGGQPQHFGDGTRLSIL.

This chain links TRBV2 with TRBJ1-1; D unclear. The length of the CDR3 is 14 residues. With 3 bases removed from V and 1 base from J, the gap between germline ends came to 9 bases. CDR1 SNHLY and CDR2 FYNNEI come from the germline V gene. The CDR3 here is CASSDPAKNTEAFF. CDR3 DNA: TGTGCCAGCAGTGATCCCGCCAAGAACACTGAAGCTTTCTTT. The full variable domain, completed using reference TRBV2 and TRBJ1-1, is EPEVTQTPSHQVTQMGQEVILRCVPISNHLYFYWYRQILGQKVEFLVSFYNNEISEKSEIFDDQFSVERPDGSNFTLKIRSTKLEDSAMYFCASSDPAKNTEAFFGQGTRLTVV.

V and J are TRBV28 and TRBJ2-5; possibly TRBD1 for D (5 bases). The CDR3 sequence is 14 residues long. CDR1 and CDR2 from the germline V gene are MDHEN and SYDVKM. V dropped 2 bases and J dropped 2 bases, with 9 bases sitting between them. DNA for the CDR3: TGTGCCAGCAGTTTACCAGGGCTTCAAGAGACCCAGTACTTC. It translates to CASSLPGLQETQYF. Variable domain in full (rest from reference TRBV28 and TRBJ2-5): DVKVTQSSRYLVKRTGEKVFLECVQDMDHENMFWYRQDPGLGLRLIYFSYDVKMKEKGDIPEGYSVSREKKERFSLILESASTNQTSMYLCASSLPGLQETQYFGPGTRLLVL.

The chain joins TRBV5-4 to TRBJ1-6, with unresolved D. Trimming removed 4 bases at V and 8 bases at J, with 7 bases between. The CDR3 extends over 12 amino acids. The germline gives CDR1 SGHNT, CDR2 YYREEE (reference sequence). CDR3 sequence: CASSLADSPLHF. CDR3 nucleotides: TGTGCCAGCAGCCTTGCGGATTCACCCCTCCACTTT. The full variable domain, completed using reference TRBV5-4 and TRBJ1-6, is ETGVTQSPTHLIKTRGQQVTLRCSSQSGHNTVSWYQQALGQGPQFIFQYYREEENGRGNFPPRFSGLQFPNYSSELNVNALELDDSALYLCASSLADSPLHFGNGTRLTVT.

This clone has more than one count but fewer than ten. The V gene is TRBV2, the J gene TRBJ2-2; D could derive from TRBD1 or TRBD2 (5 bases each). The V end was cut by 3 bases, the J end by 6 bases, with 11 bases between. The CDR3 runs 14 residues. Looked up from germline, CDR1 is SNHLY and CDR2 is FYNNEI. The CDR3: CASSDLGVSGELFF. The CDR3 bases are TGTGCCAGCAGTGATTTGGGGGTATCCGGGGAGCTGTTTTTT.

This chain links TRBV25-1 with TRBJ2-3; 10 positions agree with TRBD1. This CDR3 contains 16 residues. Trimming at V came to 4 bases and at J to 4 bases, leaving 8 bases not matched to a gene. Germline CDR1 and CDR2: MGHDK and SYGVNS. The CDR3 DNA follows: TGTGCCAGCAGTGTTGACAGGGGGCATCGGGCAGATACGCAGTATTTT. Translated, it gives CASSVDRGHRADTQYF.

This clone appeared a single time. V gene TRBV2 combines with J gene TRBJ1-1; D unclear. Germline V gene sequence: CDR1 SNHLY, CDR2 FYNNEI. The CDR3 is made up of 11 amino acids. V shed 8 bases and J shed 3 bases, with 7 bases lying between them. CDR3 loop: CASHLYTEAFF. In DNA form, the CDR3 reads TGTGCCAGCCACCTTTACACTGAAGCTTTCTTT.

This clone was recorded only once. The J gene is TRBJ1-1, the V gene TRBV30; unclear D gene. The V gene's germline CDR1 is GTSNPN and CDR2 SVGIG (reference sequence). The CDR3 runs to 12 residues. Between the trimmed V and J ends, which lost 0 bases and 5 bases, there was a span of 7 bases. This CDR3 reads CAWSVGDTEAFF. CDR3 DNA: TGTGCCTGGAGTGTCGGAGATACTGAAGCTTTCTTT.